The 5 T cell receptor beta chains listed next were all sequenced from one sample in a study of T cells in Graves' hyperthyroidism and ophthalmopathy. The TCR beta CDR3 regions underwent amplification using RNA transcripts as the source. HTBI primers were employed in a first-round RT-PCR of the TCR CDR3. A single record per CDR3 protein comes from TCRdb applying MiXCR to the multiplex PCR reads. The data show hundreds of thousands of distinct CDR3 sequences, roughly 19% seen once. The sample was blood. These TCRs come from a man aged 50 to 60 with Graves' ophthalmopathy.

This chain joins TRBV29-1 and TRBJ2-1; TRBD1 aligns across 10 bases. V lost 1 base, J lost 7 bases, and 7 bases stayed unmatched. Germline loops: CDR1 SQVTM, CDR2 ANQGSEA. This CDR3 is built from 15 residues. The DNA of the CDR3 is TGCAGCGTTGAAGGATCGACAGGGGGCTTGAATGAGCAGTTCTTC. It specifies CSVEGSTGGLNEQFF.

This clonotype was detected a few times. The gene calls are TRBV20-1 and TRBJ2-7; D remains ambiguous. Germline V gives CDR1 DFQATT, CDR2 SNEGSKA (reference sequence). This CDR3 spans 15 amino acids. Trimming took 6 bases from V and 2 from J, leaving 20 bases between them. The CDR3 region is CSALDRAPGTYEQYF. The CDR3 DNA reads TGCAGTGCCCTAGACCGGGCTCCAGGCACCTACGAGCAGTACTTC.

The table lists this clonotype with many counts. The chain recombines TRBV28 with TRBJ1-2; D might be TRBD1 (5 bases). V lost 0 bases, J lost 8 bases, and 10 bases lay in between. The germline V gene has CDR1 MDHEN and CDR2 SYDVKM. CDR3 length equals 13 residues. The CDR3 nucleotides read TGTGCCAGCAGTTTATGGGGGCGCGAAGGCTACACCTTC. Amino acids: CASSLWGREGYTF.

This clonotype has a count of ten or more. The V and J genes are TRBV3-1 and TRBJ2-1; D could derive from TRBD1 or TRBD2 (5 bases each). The CDR3 has 15 amino acids. V was shortened by 5 bases and J by 2 bases, with 13 bases between the two germline ends. CDR1 and CDR2 (germline): LGHDT, YNNKEL (reference sequence). DNA of the CDR3: TGTGCCAGCAGCGCGATCCGGGGCCCCTACAATGAGCAGTTCTTC. Residues: CASSAIRGPYNEQFF.

This rearrangement joins TRBV5-8 to TRBJ1-5; D is undetermined. Germline CDR1 is SGHTS and CDR2 is YDEGEE. Trimming stripped 0 bases from V and 3 bases from J, with 10 bases between. The CDR3 contains 15 residues. For the CDR3, the DNA is TGTGCCAGCAGCTTGGATAGACGGATCAATCAGCCCCAGCATTTT. Protein: CASSLDRRINQPQHF.